Listed below are T cell receptor beta chains from one sample, sequenced in a study of blood T cell repertoires in COVID-19. Libraries were prepared by immunoSEQ multiplex PCR; TCRdb keeps only in-frame clonotypes and omits some of them. The sample yields about 200,000 clones, 70% to 90% seen once. The specimen sequenced was peripheral blood. The receptors stem from a man between 60 and 70 years old with active or convalescent COVID-19. The CDR3 runs from the conserved cysteine through the conserved F or W. The D gene is left open where the match is weak. Rows may omit the clone size; those that give it use once, few, many or a size class.

J gene: TRBJ2-7; D gene: .; V gene: TRBV25-1; clone size: .; CDR3 DNA: TGTGCCAGCAGTGTATCCTACGAGCAGTACTTC; CDR3 protein: CASSVSYEQYF
J gene: TRBJ2-5; D gene: TRBD1; V gene: TRBV19; clone size: .; CDR3 DNA: TGTGCCAGTAGTATCTGGGACAGGTGGTCGCCGGAGGAGACCCAGTACTTC; CDR3 protein: CASSIWDRWSPEETQYF
J gene: TRBJ2-1; D gene: .; V gene: TRBV5-4; clone size: .; CDR3 DNA: TGTGCCAGCAGGGGGAGAAATGAGCAGTTCTTC; CDR3 protein: CASRGRNEQFF
J gene: TRBJ2-3; D gene: TRBD2; V gene: TRBV23-1; clone size: .; CDR3 DNA: TGCGCCAGCAGTCAGCTAAACGAGCTAGCGGGGGCCACCACAGATACGCAGTATTTT; CDR3 protein: CASSQLNELAGATTDTQYF
J gene: TRBJ1-2; D gene: .; V gene: TRBV24-1; clone size: .; CDR3 DNA: TGTGCCACCAGTGACCTACCTAACTATGGCTACACCTTC; CDR3 protein: CATSDLPNYGYTF
J gene: TRBJ2-7; D gene: .; V gene: TRBV18; clone size: .; CDR3 DNA: TGTGCCAGCTCCTCACAGGATGTCGAGCAGTACTTC; CDR3 protein: CASSSQDVEQYF
J gene: TRBJ2-5; D gene: .; V gene: TRBV3-1/TRBV3-2; clone size: .; CDR3 DNA: TGTGCCAGCAGCCAAGATCTGATCGGAGGAGCAGGGGCGTATGAGTCCCAAGAGACCCAGTACTTC; CDR3 protein: CASSQDLIGGAGAYESQETQYF
J gene: TRBJ1-2; D gene: .; V gene: TRBV3-1/TRBV3-2; clone size: .; CDR3 DNA: TGTGCCAGCAGCCAAGAGGGACGGGGCAGGGGTGGCTACACCTTC; CDR3 protein: CASSQEGRGRGGYTF
J gene: TRBJ2-1; D gene: .; V gene: TRBV7-3; clone size: .; CDR3 DNA: TGTGCCAGCAGCTTATCAGCGCTAAATGAGCAGTTCTTC; CDR3 protein: CASSLSALNEQFF
J gene: TRBJ2-7; D gene: TRBD1; V gene: TRBV15; clone size: .; CDR3 DNA: TGTGCCACCAGCTCTCCTGGGGGACAGGGGGCCTACGAGCAGTACTTC; CDR3 protein: CATSSPGGQGAYEQYF
J gene: TRBJ2-7; D gene: .; V gene: TRBV5-1; clone size: .; CDR3 DNA: TGCGCCAGCAGCCCCTACAGGGATCCCTACGAGCAGTACTTC; CDR3 protein: CASSPYRDPYEQYF
J gene: TRBJ2-5; D gene: TRBD1; V gene: TRBV9; clone size: once; CDR3 DNA: TGTGCCAGCAGCGACGCAGGGGGCTACGGAGAGACCCAGTACTTC; CDR3 protein: CASSDAGGYGETQYF
J gene: TRBJ1-1; D gene: .; V gene: TRBV27; clone size: once; CDR3 DNA: TGTGCCAGCAGTCCCCTAGGGGCCGACACTGAAGCTTTCTTT; CDR3 protein: CASSPLGADTEAFF